These 15 T cell receptor beta chains were all obtained from the same sample, sequenced in a study of technical replicates of blood from a handful of donors. Profiling relied on immunoSEQ multiplex PCR, and the TCRdb table lists in-frame clones only, not all of them. The sample has around 72,000 clones; roughly 92% are singletons. The sequencing input was T cells isolated from PBMCs. The receptors were gathered from a human donor in good health.

The chain combines TRBV15 with TRBJ1-1; D is unresolved. CDR1 and CDR2 (germline): LNHNV, YYDKDF (reference sequence). V was trimmed by 6 bases and J by 4 bases, leaving 12 bases between them. This CDR3 comprises 13 residues. The DNA for the CDR3 is TGTGCCACCAGAGGAGAGTGGAGCACTGAAGCTTTCTTT. Encoded protein: CATRGEWSTEAFF.

The CDR3 nucleotides are TGTGCCAGCAGCCGGTCAGGGGGAGGCTACGAGCAGTACTTC. Protein: CASSRSGGGYEQYF. The genes are TRBV28 and TRBJ2-7; D possibly corresponds to TRBD1 (7 bases). Germline CDR1 and CDR2: MDHEN and SYDVKM. Trimming took 6 bases from V and 3 from J, leaving 15 bases between them. CDR3 size: 14 residues.

CDR3: CASSDSRTSGSYEQYF. The CDR3 nucleotides are TGTGCCAGCAGCGATTCTCGGACTAGCGGGAGCTACGAGCAGTACTTC. This sequence joins TRBV9 and TRBJ2-7; 13 nucleotides line up with TRBD2. Looked up from germline, CDR1 is SGDLS and CDR2 is YYNGEE. Trimming cost V 3 bases and J 3 bases; bases outside gene matches: 6. The CDR3 runs 16 residues. The variable domain in full, completed from reference TRBV9 and TRBJ2-7, reads DSGVTQTPKHLITATGQRVTLRCSPRSGDLSVYWYQQSLDQGLQFLIQYYNGEERAKGNILERFSAQQFPDLHSELNLSSLELGDSALYFCASSDSRTSGSYEQYFGPGTRLTVT.

The chain combines TRBV4-2 with TRBJ2-7; D gene uncertain. The CDR3 spans 15 residues. With 1 base removed from V and 4 bases from J, the gap between germline ends came to 14 bases. Germline assignment: CDR1 LGHNA and CDR2 YNFKEQ. The CDR3 DNA reads TGTGCCAGCAGCCAAGTTTTACGGAGAAATTACGAGCAGTACTTC. It encodes CASSQVLRRNYEQYF.

This clone showed up just once. The CDR3 reads CASSQELRLAGVETQYF. The CDR3 nucleotides read TGCGCCAGCAGCCAAGAACTGCGACTAGCGGGAGTAGAGACCCAGTACTTC. The rearrangement joins TRBV4-3 to TRBJ2-5; 12 nucleotides match TRBD2. The CDR3 totals 17 residues. With 0 bases clipped from V and 4 bases from J, the junction kept 6 bases outside the gene matches. The germline CDR1 and CDR2 sequences are LGHNA and YSLEER.

J is TRBJ2-1 and V is TRBV2; 11 bases align to TRBD2. This CDR3 has 15 amino acids. Germline CDR1 is SNHLY and CDR2 is FYNNEI. The V gene end was trimmed by 7 bases and the J gene end by 5 bases; junction bases not matched to a gene: 7. CDR3 loop: CASILAGGQHNEQFF. The CDR3 DNA follows: TGTGCCAGCATCCTAGCGGGAGGTCAACACAATGAGCAGTTCTTC.

The V call is TRBV6-5, the J call TRBJ1-3; 11 bases map to TRBD1. Trimming at V came to 6 bases and at J to 6 bases, leaving 4 bases not matched to a gene. This CDR3 spans 14 amino acids. Germline CDR1 MNHEY, CDR2 SVGAGI. CDR3 sequence reads: CASRGQGDVNTIYF. CDR3 coding DNA: TGTGCCAGCAGGGGACAGGGGGATGTAAACACCATATATTTT.

The V and J genes are TRBV11-2 and TRBJ2-7, with a possible D match to TRBD1 (7 bases). Per germline, CDR1 SGHAT and CDR2 FQNNGV. The ends were cut back, 1 base at V and 3 bases at J, with 16 bases in the middle. CDR3 size: 16 residues. CDR3 nucleotides: TGTGCCAGCAGCTTAGGAATGGCGCAGGGGGGCTACGAGCAGTACTTC. As protein: CASSLGMAQGGYEQYF.

V and J are TRBV7-9 and TRBJ2-5; possibly TRBD1 for D (6 bases). V lost 5 bases, J lost 7 bases, and 17 bases lay in between. The CDR3 totals 14 residues. The V gene's germline CDR1 is SEHNR and CDR2 FQNEAQ (reference sequence). CDR3 loop: CASSPVEDRPTQYF. Written as DNA, the CDR3 is TGTGCCAGCAGCCCCGTCGAGGACAGACCGACCCAGTACTTC.

The chain combines TRBV28 with TRBJ1-5; unclear D gene. The CDR3 loop spans 14 amino acids. V was cut by 2 bases and J by 7 bases, with 12 bases left in between. Germline CDR1 reads MDHEN; CDR2 reads SYDVKM. This chain's CDR3 is CASSLVSGLQPQHF. The CDR3 DNA reads as TGTGCCAGCAGTTTAGTATCGGGTTTACAGCCCCAGCATTTT.

This rearrangement joins TRBV29-1 to TRBJ1-1, with D possibly being TRBD1 (5 bases). The ends were cut back, 6 bases at V and 4 bases at J, with 12 bases in the middle. The CDR3 is 12 residues long. Germline CDR1 reads SQVTM; CDR2 reads ANQGSEA. The CDR3: CSVDGHLTEAFF. In nucleotides, the CDR3 is TGCAGCGTCGACGGACACCTCACTGAAGCTTTCTTT.

The genes are TRBV27 and TRBJ1-1; D is ambiguous. The CDR3 runs to 16 residues. CDR1 and CDR2 (germline): MNHEY, SMNVEV (reference sequence). Trimming left V 4 bases short and J 0 bases short, with 15 bases between. The CDR3 here is CASSSLRRALNTEAFF. CDR3 nucleotides: TGTGCCAGCAGTTCCCTGCGGCGAGCCTTGAACACTGAAGCTTTCTTT.

The rearrangement joins TRBV5-1 to TRBJ1-4; 12 nucleotides match TRBD1. Germline CDR1 is SGHRS and CDR2 is YFSETQ. The CDR3 loop spans 15 amino acids. The ends lost 5 bases at V and 7 bases at J; junction bases unmatched: 6. This CDR3 reads CASSPAGQGAEKLFF. The DNA for the CDR3 is TGCGCCAGCAGTCCCGCGGGACAGGGGGCTGAAAAACTGTTTTTT.

The rearrangement links TRBV5-4 to TRBJ2-5; perhaps TRBD2 as D (6 bases). The germline V and J ends were trimmed by 4 bases and 5 bases, with 18 bases remaining between them. Germline V CDR1 and CDR2: SGHNT, YYREEE (reference sequence). This CDR3 spans 15 amino acids. DNA for the CDR3: TGTGCCAGCAGCCTGGACGGGAGCGAAGAGGAGACCCAGTACTTC. Translating it yields CASSLDGSEEETQYF.

The J gene is TRBJ2-7, the V gene TRBV28; maybe TRBD1 (5 bases). The CDR3 extends over 14 amino acids. The V end lost 4 bases, the J end lost 3 bases, and 13 bases lay between the germline ends. Germline CDR1 MDHEN, CDR2 SYDVKM. The CDR3 DNA reads as TGTGCCAGCAGTTCAGGGTACAAAATCTACGAGCAGTACTTC. It yields the protein CASSSGYKIYEQYF.